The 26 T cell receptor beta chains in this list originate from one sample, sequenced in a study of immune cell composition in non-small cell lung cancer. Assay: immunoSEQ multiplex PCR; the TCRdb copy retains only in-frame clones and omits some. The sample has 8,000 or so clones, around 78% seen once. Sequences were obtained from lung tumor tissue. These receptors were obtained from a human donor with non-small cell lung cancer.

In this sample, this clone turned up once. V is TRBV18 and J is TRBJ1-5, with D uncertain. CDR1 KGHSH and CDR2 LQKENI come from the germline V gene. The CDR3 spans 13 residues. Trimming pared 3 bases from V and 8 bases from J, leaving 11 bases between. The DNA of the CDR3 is TGTGCCAGCTCACCCGCGGACTTGGAGCCCCAGCATTTT. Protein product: CASSPADLEPQHF.

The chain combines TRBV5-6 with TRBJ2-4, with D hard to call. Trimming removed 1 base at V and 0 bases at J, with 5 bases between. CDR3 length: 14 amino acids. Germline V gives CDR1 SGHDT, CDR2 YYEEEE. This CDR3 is CASSLNIAKNIQYF. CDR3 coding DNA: TGTGCCAGCAGCTTGAATATAGCCAAAAACATTCAGTACTTC.

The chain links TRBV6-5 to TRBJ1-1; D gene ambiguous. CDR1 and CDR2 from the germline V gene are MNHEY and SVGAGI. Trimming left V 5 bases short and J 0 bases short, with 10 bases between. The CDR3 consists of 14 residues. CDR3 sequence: CASSIDDMNTEAFF. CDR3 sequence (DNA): TGTGCCAGCAGTATAGACGACATGAACACTGAAGCTTTCTTT.

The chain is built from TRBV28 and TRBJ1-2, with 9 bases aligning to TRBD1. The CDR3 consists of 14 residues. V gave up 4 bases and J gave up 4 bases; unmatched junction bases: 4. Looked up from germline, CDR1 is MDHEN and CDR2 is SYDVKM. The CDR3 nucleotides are TGTGCCAGCAGTTCGGGACAGGGAAGCTATGGCTACACCTTC. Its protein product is CASSSGQGSYGYTF.

This CDR3 is CASSEGGWGGSNYGYTF. The DNA for the CDR3 is TGTGCCAGCAGTGAAGGGGGTTGGGGGGGCTCTAACTATGGCTACACCTTC. This rearrangement joins TRBV6-1 to TRBJ1-2, with TRBD1 as a possible D gene (6 bases). Looked up from germline, CDR1 is MNHNS and CDR2 is SASEGT. The length of the CDR3 is 17 residues. Trimming left V 1 base short and J 0 bases short, with 15 bases between.

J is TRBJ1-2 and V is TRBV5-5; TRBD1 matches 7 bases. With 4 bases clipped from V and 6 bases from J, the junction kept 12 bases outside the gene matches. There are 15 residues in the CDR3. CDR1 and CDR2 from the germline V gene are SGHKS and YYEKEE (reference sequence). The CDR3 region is CASSLGSGGGNGYTF. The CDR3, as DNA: TGTGCCAGCAGCCTGGGGTCAGGGGGAGGCAATGGCTACACCTTC.

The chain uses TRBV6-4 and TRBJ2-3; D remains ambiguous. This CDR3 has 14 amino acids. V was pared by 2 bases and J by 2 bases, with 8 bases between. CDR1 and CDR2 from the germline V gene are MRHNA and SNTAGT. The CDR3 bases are TGTGCCAGCAGTGACGGGGTAGACACAGATACGCAGTATTTT. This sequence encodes CASSDGVDTDTQYF.

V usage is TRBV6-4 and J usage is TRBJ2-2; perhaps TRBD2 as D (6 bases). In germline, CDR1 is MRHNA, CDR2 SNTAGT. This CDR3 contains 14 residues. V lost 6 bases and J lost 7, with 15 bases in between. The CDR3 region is CASSELQGGGELFF. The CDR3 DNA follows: TGTGCCAGCAGCGAGCTTCAGGGAGGCGGGGAGCTGTTTTTT.

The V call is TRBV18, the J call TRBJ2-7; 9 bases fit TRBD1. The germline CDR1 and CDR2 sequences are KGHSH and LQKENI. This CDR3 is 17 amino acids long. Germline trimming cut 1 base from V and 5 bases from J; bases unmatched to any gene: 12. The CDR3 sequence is CASSPRKYRTGDHEQYF. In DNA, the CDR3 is TGTGCCAGCTCACCACGCAAGTATAGGACAGGGGACCACGAGCAGTACTTC.

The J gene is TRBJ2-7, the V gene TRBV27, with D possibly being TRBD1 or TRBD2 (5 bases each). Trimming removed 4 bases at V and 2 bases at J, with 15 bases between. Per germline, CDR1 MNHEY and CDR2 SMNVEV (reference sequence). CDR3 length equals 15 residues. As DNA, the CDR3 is TGTGCCAGCAGTTCCCAGGGACCGGCTACCTACGAGCAGTACTTC. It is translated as CASSSQGPATYEQYF.

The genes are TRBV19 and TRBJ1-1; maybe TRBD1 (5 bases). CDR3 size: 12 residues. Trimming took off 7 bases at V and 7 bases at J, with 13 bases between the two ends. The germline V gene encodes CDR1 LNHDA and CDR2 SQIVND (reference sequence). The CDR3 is CASIRRGGEAFF. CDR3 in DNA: TGTGCCAGTATTCGACGGGGGGGTGAAGCTTTCTTT.

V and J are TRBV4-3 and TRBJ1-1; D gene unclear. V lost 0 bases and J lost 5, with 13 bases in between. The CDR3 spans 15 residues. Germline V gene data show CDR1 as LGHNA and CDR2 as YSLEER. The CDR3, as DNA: TGCGCCAGCAGCCAAGATTCAGACTTGCGAACTGAAGCTTTCTTT. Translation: CASSQDSDLRTEAFF.

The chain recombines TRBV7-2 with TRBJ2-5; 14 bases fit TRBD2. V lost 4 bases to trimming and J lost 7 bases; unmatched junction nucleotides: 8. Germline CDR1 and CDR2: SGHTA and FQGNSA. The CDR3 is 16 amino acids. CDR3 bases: TGTGCCAGCAGCTCCAAATCGACTAGCGGGGGGGGGACCCAGTACTTC. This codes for CASSSKSTSGGGTQYF.

CDR3 protein: CASSPSGGNEQFF. The CDR3 DNA sequence: TGTGCCAGCAGCCCTAGCGGGGGTAATGAGCAGTTCTTC. The chain employs TRBV25-1 and TRBJ2-1, with TRBD2 matching 10 bases. V lost 6 bases and J lost 7; bases outside the gene matches: 3. The CDR3 loop spans 13 amino acids. Per the germline V gene, CDR1 is MGHDK and CDR2 is SYGVNS.

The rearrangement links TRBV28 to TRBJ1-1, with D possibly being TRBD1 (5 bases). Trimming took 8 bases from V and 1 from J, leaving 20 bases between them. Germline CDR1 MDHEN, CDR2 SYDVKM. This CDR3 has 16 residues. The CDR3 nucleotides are TGTGCCAGCCACAGTTGGGAGGGGACGGGGAACACTGAAGCTTTCTTT. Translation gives CASHSWEGTGNTEAFF.

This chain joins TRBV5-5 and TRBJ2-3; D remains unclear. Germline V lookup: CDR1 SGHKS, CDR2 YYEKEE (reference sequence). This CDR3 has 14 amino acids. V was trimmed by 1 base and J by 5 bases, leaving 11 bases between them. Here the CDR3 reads CASSLYGVEDTQYF. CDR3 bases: TGTGCCAGCAGCTTGTATGGGGTGGAAGATACGCAGTATTTT.

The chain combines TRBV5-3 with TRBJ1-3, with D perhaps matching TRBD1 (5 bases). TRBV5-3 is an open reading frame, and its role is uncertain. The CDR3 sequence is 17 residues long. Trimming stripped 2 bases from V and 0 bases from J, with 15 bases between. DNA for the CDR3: TGTGCCAGAAGCTTCCCTCTACAGGCGAACTCTGGAAACACCATATATTTT. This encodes CARSFPLQANSGNTIYF.

The CDR3 is CASKTGDQPQHF. As DNA, the CDR3 is TGTGCCAGCAAGACAGGGGATCAGCCCCAGCATTTT. V and J are TRBV6-6 and TRBJ1-5, with 8 bases identical to TRBD1. The germline V gene encodes CDR1 MNHNY and CDR2 SVGAGI (reference sequence). The V segment lost 7 bases and the J segment 5 bases; nucleotides outside the gene matches: 1. This CDR3 is built from 12 residues.

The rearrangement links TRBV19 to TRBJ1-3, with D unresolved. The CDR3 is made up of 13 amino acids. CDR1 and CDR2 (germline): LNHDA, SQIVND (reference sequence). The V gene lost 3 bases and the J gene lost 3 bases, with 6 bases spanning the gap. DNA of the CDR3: TGTGCCAGTAGTATGATGAGTGGAAACACCATATATTTT. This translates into CASSMMSGNTIYF.

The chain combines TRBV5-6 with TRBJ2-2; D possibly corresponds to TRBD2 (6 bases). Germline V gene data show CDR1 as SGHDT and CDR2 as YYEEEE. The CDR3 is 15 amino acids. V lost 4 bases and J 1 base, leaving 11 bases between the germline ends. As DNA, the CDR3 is TGTGCCAGCAGCCGGGGGAGGCAGAACACCGGGGAGCTGTTTTTT. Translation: CASSRGRQNTGELFF.

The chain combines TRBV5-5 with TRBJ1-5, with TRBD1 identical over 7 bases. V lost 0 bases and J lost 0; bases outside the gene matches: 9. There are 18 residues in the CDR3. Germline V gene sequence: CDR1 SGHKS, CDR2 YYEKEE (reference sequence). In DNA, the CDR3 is TGTGCCAGCAGCTTGGGAGTCAGGGGGACCGATAGCAATCAGCCCCAGCATTTT. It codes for CASSLGVRGTDSNQPQHF.

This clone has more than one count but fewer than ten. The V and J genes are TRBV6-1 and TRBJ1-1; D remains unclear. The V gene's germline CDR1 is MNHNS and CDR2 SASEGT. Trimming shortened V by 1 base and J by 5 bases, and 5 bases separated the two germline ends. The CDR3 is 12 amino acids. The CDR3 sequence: CASSEGETEAFF. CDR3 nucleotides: TGTGCCAGCAGTGAAGGCGAGACTGAAGCTTTCTTT.

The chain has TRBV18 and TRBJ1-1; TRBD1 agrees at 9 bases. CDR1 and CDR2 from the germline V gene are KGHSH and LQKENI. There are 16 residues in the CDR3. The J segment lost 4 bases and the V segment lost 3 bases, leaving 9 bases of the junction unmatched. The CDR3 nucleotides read TGTGCCAGCTCACCCCCTTTGGGACAGGGCTTCACTGAAGCTTTCTTT. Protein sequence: CASSPPLGQGFTEAFF.

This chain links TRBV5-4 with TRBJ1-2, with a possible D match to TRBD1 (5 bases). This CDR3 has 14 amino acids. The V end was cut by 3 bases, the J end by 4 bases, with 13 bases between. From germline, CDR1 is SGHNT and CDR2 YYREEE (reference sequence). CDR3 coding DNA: TGTGCCAGCAGCTCGGACGGGACCTTCTATGGCTACACCTTC. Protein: CASSSDGTFYGYTF.

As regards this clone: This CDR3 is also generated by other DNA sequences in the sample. The CDR3 DNA is TGTGCCAGCAGCCTTAGCGGGGGGCCGAACAATGAGCAGTTCTTC. Protein product: CASSLSGGPNNEQFF. The chain links TRBV11-2 to TRBJ2-1; the match to TRBD2 covers 10 bases. The ends lost 5 bases at V and 5 bases at J; junction bases unmatched: 6. The CDR3 loop spans 15 amino acids. Germline-derived CDR1 and CDR2 are SGHAT and FQNNGV.

CDR3: CASSADITEAFF. The DNA for the CDR3 is TGTGCCAGCAGCGCCGACATCACTGAAGCTTTCTTT. The chain recombines TRBV9 with TRBJ1-1; D remains unclear. Deletions cut 3 bases from V and 4 bases from J, with 7 bases between. Looked up from germline, CDR1 is SGDLS and CDR2 is YYNGEE. The CDR3 loop spans 12 amino acids.